The present entry profiles one T cell receptor beta chain with its context. The data are from a study of cytomegalovirus exposure and HLA in healthy donors. The junction had 3 bases not matched to a gene; V was cut back by 2 bases and J by 2 bases. Germline lookup yields CDR1 SQVTM and CDR2 ANQGSEA. This CDR3 has 14 amino acids. The protocol was immunoSEQ multiplex PCR, while the TCRdb copy is restricted to in-frame clones and leaves out a portion. The sample has over 200,000 clones, roughly 87% seen once; the top ten hold 2.5% to 3.5%. The clonotype comes from a woman between 25 and 40 years old in good health and CMV-seronegative. The sequencing sample was made of PBMCs. V usage is TRBV29-1 and J usage is TRBJ2-7; 10 nucleotides agree with TRBD1. CDR3 amino acids: CSVEPGQGAYEQYF. CDR3 DNA sequence: TGCAGCGTTGAACCCGGACAGGGGGCCTACGAGCAGTACTTC.